A single sample is the source of the 18 T cell receptor beta chains below, sequenced in a study of cytomegalovirus exposure and HLA in healthy donors. The primer mix had 60 Vbeta and 13 Jbeta primers. Assay used: immunoSEQ multiplex PCR; TCRdb lists only in-frame clones, some missing. The sample lists approximately 180,000 clones, around 74% seen once, with 2.9% in the top ten. The sequencing input was PBMCs. The origin of the receptors is a male donor in good health and CMV-seronegative.

This chain joins TRBV30 and TRBJ1-5; 7 nucleotides align to TRBD1. Looked up from germline, CDR1 is GTSNPN and CDR2 is SVGIG (reference sequence). J gave up 3 bases and V 2 bases, and 4 bases lay outside the gene matches. The CDR3 covers 14 residues. The CDR3 loop is CAWSRTGYNQPQHF. DNA of the CDR3: TGTGCCTGGAGTCGGACAGGCTACAATCAGCCCCAGCATTTT. The full variable domain, its missing parts supplied by reference TRBV30 and TRBJ1-5, is SQTIHQWPATLVQPVGSPLSLECTVEGTSNPNLYWYRQAAGRGLQLLFYSVGIGQISSEVPQNLSASRPQDRQFILSSKKLLLSDSGFYLCAWSRTGYNQPQHFGDGTRLSIL.

This clone was counted a single time. The gene calls are TRBV6-6 and TRBJ1-4; 8 positions match TRBD1. There are 14 residues in the CDR3. The germline gives CDR1 MNHNY, CDR2 SVGAGI (reference sequence). V was pared by 8 bases and J by 8 bases, with 10 bases of the junction left unmatched. CDR3 in DNA: TGTGCCAGCCGGACAGGGTTTAAGGGAGAAAAACTGTTTTTT. Translated, it gives CASRTGFKGEKLFF.

This clone was observed a few times. The chain is built from TRBV5-4 and TRBJ2-1; maybe TRBD2 (7 bases). Per the germline V gene, CDR1 is SGHNT and CDR2 is YYREEE (reference sequence). This CDR3 comprises 16 residues. V lost 2 bases, J lost 1 base, and 13 bases lay in between. The CDR3 DNA reads TGTGCCAGCAGCTTTCGGGGGGCCCGATCCTACAATGAGCAGTTCTTC. Translating it yields CASSFRGARSYNEQFF.

This rearrangement joins TRBV30 to TRBJ2-2, with D perhaps matching TRBD2 (5 bases). Germline V gene sequence: CDR1 GTSNPN, CDR2 SVGIG (reference sequence). This CDR3 has 13 residues. Trimming left V 3 bases short and J 7 bases short, with 12 bases between. Here the CDR3 DNA reads TGTGCCTGGAGCCTAAGACGGGGCGGGGAGCTGTTTTTT. Translating gives CAWSLRRGGELFF.

The chain joins TRBV7-3 to TRBJ2-3; 8 positions match TRBD1. The CDR3 totals 15 residues. Trimming removed 2 bases from V and 4 bases from J; junction bases left unmatched: 5. Germline-derived CDR1 and CDR2 are SGHTA and FQGTGA. The CDR3 protein is CASSLLDRVADTQYF. CDR3 in DNA: TGTGCCAGCAGCTTATTGGACAGGGTGGCAGATACGCAGTATTTT.

The chain combines TRBV6-5 with TRBJ1-2; the match to TRBD1 covers 9 bases. Trimming cost V 0 bases and J 6 bases; bases outside gene matches: 5. The CDR3 is 15 amino acids. Germline CDR1 and CDR2: MNHEY and SVGAGI. The CDR3, as DNA: TGTGCCAGCAGTTACTCGTCCGGGACAGGGCATGGCTACACCTTC. Amino acid sequence: CASSYSSGTGHGYTF.

The chain joins TRBV5-4 to TRBJ1-1; 10 bases fit TRBD1. Germline CDR1 SGHNT, CDR2 YYREEE (reference sequence). CDR3 length equals 18 residues. V trimming: 5 bases; J trimming: 1 base; junction bases outside the gene matches: 14. CDR3 DNA: TGTGCCAGCAGGTCTCGACCCGGGACAGGGGCTCGGAACACTGAAGCTTTCTTT. The encoded protein is CASRSRPGTGARNTEAFF.

This chain joins TRBV18 and TRBJ1-4; a weak D match, TRBD1 (5 bases). Germline V gives CDR1 KGHSH, CDR2 LQKENI. The CDR3 is 15 residues long. V lost 6 bases, J lost 0 bases, and 11 bases lay in between. The CDR3 coding sequence is TGTGCCAGCTCTATATCAGGGACAACTAATGAAAAACTGTTTTTT. Translating it yields CASSISGTTNEKLFF.

As to this clone: This same CDR3 is encoded by further DNA sequences in the sample. V and J are TRBV28 and TRBJ1-3, with no clear D. Trimming pared 3 bases from V and 4 bases from J, leaving 10 bases between. Germline-derived CDR1 and CDR2 are MDHEN and SYDVKM. The CDR3 length is 14 residues. CDR3 sequence reads: CASSLQAGGNTIYF. CDR3 sequence (DNA): TGTGCCAGCAGTTTGCAGGCGGGAGGAAACACCATATATTTT.

The chain combines TRBV11-2 with TRBJ2-2, with D unclear. This CDR3 has 14 amino acids. The germline gives CDR1 SGHAT, CDR2 FQNNGV. The ends were cut back, 1 base at V and 6 bases at J, with 9 bases in the middle. The CDR3 reads CASSLGRTAGELFF. In DNA, the CDR3 is TGTGCCAGCAGCTTAGGCCGAACGGCCGGGGAGCTGTTTTTT.

This clone was recorded only once. This chain uses TRBV30 with TRBJ2-1; 7 bases align to TRBD1. V shed 2 bases, J shed 5 bases, and the junction held 6 bases outside the gene matches. Germline V lookup: CDR1 GTSNPN, CDR2 SVGIG (reference sequence). CDR3 size: 14 residues. The CDR3 sequence is CAWSPGQHDNEQFF. The CDR3 DNA follows: TGTGCCTGGAGTCCGGGACAGCACGACAATGAGCAGTTCTTC.

The V and J genes are TRBV19 and TRBJ2-7; 10 nucleotides align to TRBD1. Per the germline V gene, CDR1 is LNHDA and CDR2 is SQIVND (reference sequence). The CDR3 length is 15 residues. Germline trimming cut 5 bases from V and 1 base from J; bases unmatched to any gene: 5. The CDR3 sequence is CASSARDRGSYEQYF. In DNA, the CDR3 is TGTGCCAGTAGTGCGCGGGACAGGGGTTCCTACGAGCAGTACTTC.

This sequence joins TRBV7-6 and TRBJ2-3; TRBD2 matches 8 bases. The germline gives CDR1 SGHVS, CDR2 FNYEAQ. The CDR3 has 16 residues. Trimming took 1 base from V and 0 from J; bases not matched to a gene: 3. Written as DNA, the CDR3 is TGTGCCAGCAGCTTAGAACTAGCGGTTAGCACAGATACGCAGTATTTT. It translates to CASSLELAVSTDTQYF.

This chain connects TRBV27 to TRBJ1-5; the match to TRBD1 covers 8 bases. Germline trimming cut 5 bases from V and 0 bases from J; bases unmatched to any gene: 9. CDR1 and CDR2 (germline): MNHEY, SMNVEV (reference sequence). CDR3 size: 17 residues. CDR3 protein: CASSPRQGPYSNQPQHF. For the CDR3, the DNA is TGTGCCAGCAGTCCCAGACAGGGGCCTTATAGCAATCAGCCCCAGCATTTT.

The V and J genes are TRBV28 and TRBJ1-3, with TRBD1 as a possible D gene (6 bases). The CDR3 consists of 17 residues. Germline V CDR1 and CDR2: MDHEN, SYDVKM. With 5 bases removed from V and 4 bases from J, the gap between germline ends came to 21 bases. The CDR3 loop is CASSPLRTGTSGNTIYF. For the CDR3, the DNA is TGTGCCAGCAGTCCCTTAAGAACCGGGACATCGGGAAACACCATATATTTT.

V and J are TRBV30 and TRBJ1-5; 7 positions match TRBD1. Germline V gene data show CDR1 as GTSNPN and CDR2 as SVGIG (reference sequence). With 4 bases clipped from V and 2 bases from J, the junction kept 8 bases outside the gene matches. This CDR3 has 15 amino acids. CDR3 region: CAWTPGQARNQPQHF. The CDR3 bases are TGTGCCTGGACCCCTGGACAGGCTCGCAATCAGCCCCAGCATTTT.

The rearrangement joins TRBV5-1 to TRBJ2-3; 8 bases map to TRBD2. This CDR3 is built from 15 residues. CDR1 is SGHRS, CDR2 YFSETQ, per germline. The V and J ends lost 4 bases and 5 bases, in that order; junction bases with no gene match: 9. CDR3 bases: TGCGCCAGCAGCCCCTCAGCGGGAGTGGGAGATACGCAGTATTTT. Encoded protein: CASSPSAGVGDTQYF.

This clone was counted only a few times. The chain is built from TRBV21-1 and TRBJ2-2; the table's D call, TRBD1, has no DNA check behind it. TRBV21-1 is annotated as a pseudogene. This CDR3 contains 13 residues. The CDR3 loop is CASSPDRERELFF. The CDR3 DNA follows: TGTGCCAGCAGCCCTGACAGGGAGCGGGAGCTGTTTTTT.